These T cell receptor beta chains were read from a single sample in a study of blood T cell repertoires in COVID-19. Here immunoSEQ multiplex PCR was the method, and the copy in TCRdb shows in-frame clones only, minus some. The sample records tens of thousands of clones, more than 80% being singletons. The material sequenced was peripheral blood. The receptors stem from a man aged 45 to 65 with COVID-19, enrolled during active disease. Both conserved end residues are part of each CDR3.

V,J,CDR3
TRBV11-2,TRBJ2-1,CASSLVGQGDRSYNEQFF
TRBV19,TRBJ2-2,CASSNLAGAGTGELFF
TRBV20-1,TRBJ1-2,CSVTGGYGYTF
TRBV6-5,TRBJ1-1,CASSPGEGNTEAFF
TRBV5-1,TRBJ2-7,CASSLAQTYEQYF
TRBV15,TRBJ1-4,CATSRDRGSGNEKLFF
TRBV7-2,TRBJ1-2,CASSLSGLNYGYTF
TRBV12-3/TRBV12-4,TRBJ1-5,CASSLRSNRPQHF
TRBV18,TRBJ2-7,CASSARDSTYEQYF
TRBV5-1,TRBJ1-2,CASSLGTGDGYTF
TRBV2,TRBJ1-2,CASSAKGQGVYGYTF
TRBV6-2/TRBV6-3,TRBJ1-5,CASSPTGVGNQPQHF
TRBV5-4,TRBJ1-2,CASSERGGQGTYGYTF
TRBV19,TRBJ2-6,CASSIVGGYSGANVLTF
TRBV29-1,TRBJ1-2,CSVEEGTTGQGAFGYTF
TRBV7-8,TRBJ1-2,CASSLAPENPGGALGGYTF
TRBV12-2,TRBJ2-1,CASRLASAAGGYSYNEQFF
TRBV7-9,TRBJ2-3,CASSLAPGHGTDTQYF
TRBV2,TRBJ2-3,CASSRVGATDTQYF
TRBV4-1,TRBJ1-1,CASSQDFQGRILSTEAFF
TRBV6-5,TRBJ2-1,CASSFRRGHYNEQFF
TRBV6-1,TRBJ2-7,CASSERRGREQYF
TRBV7-2,TRBJ2-7,CASSYRQGDGYEQYF
TRBV5-1,TRBJ1-4,CASSLGTSTNEKLFF
TRBV18,TRBJ2-1,CASSPAGTGPSYEQFF
TRBV10-1,TRBJ2-5,CASSDKRQETQYF
TRBV6-1,TRBJ1-2,CASSDRVGGYTF
TRBV15,TRBJ2-7,CATRRQGTYEQYF
TRBV30,TRBJ1-5,CAWSVGGTRFGDQPQHF
TRBV6-5,TRBJ2-2,CASRTDRVRAGELFF
TRBV4-2,TRBJ1-4,CASSQEPNSGELFF
TRBV2,TRBJ2-3,CASSRGSTDTQYF
TRBV19,TRBJ1-5,CASSIDGGRKNQPQHF
TRBV28,TRBJ1-4,CASSLRGGGEKLFF
TRBV29-1,TRBJ2-7,CSVPLGGAPYEQYF
TRBV19,TRBJ1-1,CASSYESTGTEAFF
TRBV7-2,TRBJ1-6,CASTPGQPNSPLHF
TRBV6-2/TRBV6-3,TRBJ2-1,CASSYTVAGGRTPYNEQFF
TRBV10-3,TRBJ2-7,CAIGGGEQYF
TRBV4-2,TRBJ2-2,CASSHGTDRTGELFF
TRBV2,TRBJ1-6,CASSIEQAGYNSPLHF
TRBV3-1/TRBV3-2,TRBJ2-1,CASSPRGTSGLAPSNEQFF
TRBV6-1,TRBJ2-3,CASSEAGQGKYTQYF
TRBV5-5,TRBJ1-1,CASSLLDTEAFF
TRBV30,TRBJ2-7,CAWSPRTVRSYEQYF
TRBV27,TRBJ1-4,CASSPTGYSNEKLFF
TRBV2,TRBJ2-5,CASRTYRGSQETQYF
TRBV6-5,TRBJ1-1,CASSREGEAFF
TRBV5-1,TRBJ2-2,CASSFQQGSTGELFF
TRBV29-1,TRBJ2-2,CSVDGGSGGNTGELFF
TRBV7-9,TRBJ1-2,CASSLFQGGDGYTF
TRBV5-1,TRBJ1-2,CASTPGIHYGYTF